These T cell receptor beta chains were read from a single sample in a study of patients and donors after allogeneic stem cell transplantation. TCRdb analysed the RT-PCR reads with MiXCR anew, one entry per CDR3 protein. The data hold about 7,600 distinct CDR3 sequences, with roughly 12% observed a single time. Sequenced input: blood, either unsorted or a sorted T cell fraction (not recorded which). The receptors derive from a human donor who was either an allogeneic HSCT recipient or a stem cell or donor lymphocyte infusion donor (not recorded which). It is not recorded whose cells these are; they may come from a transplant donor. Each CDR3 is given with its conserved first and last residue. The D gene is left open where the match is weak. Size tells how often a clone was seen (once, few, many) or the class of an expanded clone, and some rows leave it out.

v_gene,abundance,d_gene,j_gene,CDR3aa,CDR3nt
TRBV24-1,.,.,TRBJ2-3,CATSTSAGTSDTQYF,TGTGCCACCAGTACCTCAGCAGGGACATCAGATACGCAGTATTTT
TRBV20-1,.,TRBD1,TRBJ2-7,CSARPSGGWNEQYF,TGCAGTGCGAGACCTTCAGGGGGCTGGAACGAGCAGTACTTC
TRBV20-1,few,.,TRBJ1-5,CSARSQGYQPQHF,TGCAGTGCTAGATCCCAGGGATATCAGCCCCAGCATTTT
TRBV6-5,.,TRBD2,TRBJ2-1,CASSLGTSGQFF,TGTGCCAGCAGCCTAGGGACTAGCGGTCAGTTCTTC
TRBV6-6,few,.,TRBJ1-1,CASSRPTGISTAEAFF,TGTGCCAGCAGCCGACCTACAGGGATCTCAACTGCTGAAGCTTTCTTT
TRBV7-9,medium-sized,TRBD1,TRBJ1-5,CASSSTGDKQPQHF,TGTGCCAGCAGCTCGACAGGGGACAAACAGCCCCAGCATTTT
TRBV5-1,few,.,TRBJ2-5,CASSTDFPETQYF,TGCGCCAGCAGCACAGACTTCCCCGAGACCCAGTACTTC
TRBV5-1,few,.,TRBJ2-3,CASSLQEITDTQYF,TGCGCCAGCAGCTTGCAGGAGATAACAGATACGCAGTATTTT
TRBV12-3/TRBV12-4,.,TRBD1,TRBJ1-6,CASRLTGVGSPLHF,TGTGCCAGCAGGTTGACAGGGGTTGGATCACCCCTCCACTTT
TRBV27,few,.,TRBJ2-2,CASSTRRGGELFF,TGTGCCAGCAGTACCCGCCGGGGCGGGGAGCTGTTTTTT
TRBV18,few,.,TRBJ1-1,CASSPGQGPNEAFF,TGTGCCAGCTCACCGGGGCAAGGGCCCAATGAAGCTTTCTTT
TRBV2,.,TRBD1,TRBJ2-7,CASRGQGSSYEQYF,TGTGCCAGCCGGGGACAGGGGAGCTCCTACGAGCAGTACTTC
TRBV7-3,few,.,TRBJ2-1,CASSLSGWNEQFF,TGTGCCAGCAGCTTATCGGGTTGGAATGAGCAGTTCTTC
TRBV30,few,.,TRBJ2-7,CAWKDPGAVNEQYF,TGTGCCTGGAAAGATCCGGGGGCAGTTAACGAGCAGTACTTC
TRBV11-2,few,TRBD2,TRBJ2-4,CASSLDGTSTIQYF,TGTGCCAGCAGCTTAGACGGGACTAGCACCATTCAGTACTTC
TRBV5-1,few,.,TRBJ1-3,CASSVKQSTTIYF,TGCGCCAGCAGCGTCAAACAGAGTACCACCATATATTTT
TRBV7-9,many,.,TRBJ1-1,CAGDSLENTEAFF,TGTGCCGGGGACTCTCTAGAGAACACTGAAGCTTTCTTT
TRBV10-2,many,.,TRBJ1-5,CASSAGGTGNQPQHF,TGCGCCAGCAGTGCAGGCGGCACGGGCAATCAGCCCCAGCATTTT
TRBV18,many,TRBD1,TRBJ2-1,CASSGQGRYNEQFF,TGTGCCAGCTCAGGACAGGGGCGTTACAATGAGCAGTTCTTC
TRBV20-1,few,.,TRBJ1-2,CSAPYNGGYTF,TGCAGTGCCCCCTACAATGGTGGCTACACCTTC
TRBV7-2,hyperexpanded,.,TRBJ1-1,CASSLVGNEAFF,TGTGCCAGCAGCTTAGTCGGTAATGAAGCTTTCTTT
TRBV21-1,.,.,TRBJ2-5,CASSNLGTQETQYF,TGTGCCAGCAGCAATTTAGGGACCCAAGAGACCCAGTACTTC
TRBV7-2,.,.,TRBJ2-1,CASSYPSGGHSSYNEQFF,TGTGCCAGCAGCTACCCTTCCGGGGGGCACAGCTCCTACAATGAGCAGTTCTTC
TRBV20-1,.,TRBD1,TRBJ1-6,CSARDPGQGDSPLHF,TGCAGTGCTAGAGACCCGGGACAGGGCGATTCACCCCTCCACTTT